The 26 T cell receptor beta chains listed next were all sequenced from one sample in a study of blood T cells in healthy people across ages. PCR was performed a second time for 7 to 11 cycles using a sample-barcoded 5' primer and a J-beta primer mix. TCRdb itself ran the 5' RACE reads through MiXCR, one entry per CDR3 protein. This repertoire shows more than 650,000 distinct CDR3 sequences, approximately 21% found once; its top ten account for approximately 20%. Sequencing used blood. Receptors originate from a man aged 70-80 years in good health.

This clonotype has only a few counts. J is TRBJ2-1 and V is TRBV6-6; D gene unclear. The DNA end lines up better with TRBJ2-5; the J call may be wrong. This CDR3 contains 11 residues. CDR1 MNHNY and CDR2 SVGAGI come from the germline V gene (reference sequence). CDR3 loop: CASRFRETQYF. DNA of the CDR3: TGTGCCAGCCGTTTCCGAGAGACCCAGTACTTC.

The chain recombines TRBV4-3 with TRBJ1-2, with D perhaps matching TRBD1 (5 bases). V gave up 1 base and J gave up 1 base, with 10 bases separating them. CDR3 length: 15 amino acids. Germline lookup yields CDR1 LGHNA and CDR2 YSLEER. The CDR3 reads CASSQGAGNNYGYTF. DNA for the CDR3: TGCGCCAGCAGCCAAGGTGCAGGGAATAACTATGGCTACACCTTC.

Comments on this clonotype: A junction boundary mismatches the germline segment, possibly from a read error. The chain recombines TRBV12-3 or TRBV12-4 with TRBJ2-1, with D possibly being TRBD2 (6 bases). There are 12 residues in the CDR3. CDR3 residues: CARSGPYNGQFF. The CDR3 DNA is TGTGCCAGAAGCGGGCCTTACAATGGGCAGTTCTTC.

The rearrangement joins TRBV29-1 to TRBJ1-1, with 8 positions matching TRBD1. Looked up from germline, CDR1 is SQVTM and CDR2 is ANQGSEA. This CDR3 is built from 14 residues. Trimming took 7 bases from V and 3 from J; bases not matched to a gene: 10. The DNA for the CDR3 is TGCAGCGCTGGACAGGGAGGATGGTACACTGAAGCTTTCTTT. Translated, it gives CSAGQGGWYTEAFF.

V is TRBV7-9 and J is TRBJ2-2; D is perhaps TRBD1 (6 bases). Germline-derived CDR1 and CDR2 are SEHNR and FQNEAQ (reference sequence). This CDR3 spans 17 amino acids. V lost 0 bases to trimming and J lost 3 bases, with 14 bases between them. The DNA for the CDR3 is TGTGCCAGCAGCTTAGCTCAGGGGTTACGGCACACCGGGGAGCTGTTTTTT. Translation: CASSLAQGLRHTGELFF. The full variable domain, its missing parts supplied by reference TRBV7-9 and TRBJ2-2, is DTGVSQNPRHKITKRGQNVTFRCDPISEHNRLYWYRQTLGQGPEFLTYFQNEAQLEKSRLLSDRFSAERPKGSFSTLEIQRTEQGDSAMYLCASSLAQGLRHTGELFFGEGSRLTVL.

The DNA of the CDR3 is TGTGCCAGCAGTTTACTCCAGGGAGGAGATACGCAGTATTTT. As protein: CASSLLQGGDTQYF. This chain uses TRBV12-3 or TRBV12-4 with TRBJ2-3; weak D call: TRBD2 (6 bases). Trimming removed 2 bases from V and 5 bases from J, with 11 bases in between. The CDR3 sequence is 14 residues long.

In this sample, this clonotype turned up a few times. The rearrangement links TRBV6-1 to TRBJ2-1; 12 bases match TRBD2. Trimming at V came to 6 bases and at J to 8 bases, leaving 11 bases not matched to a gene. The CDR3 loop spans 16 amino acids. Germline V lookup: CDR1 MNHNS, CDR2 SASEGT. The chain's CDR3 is CASSKPSGGASDEQFF. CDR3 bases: TGTGCCAGCAGCAAACCTAGCGGGGGGGCCTCGGATGAGCAGTTCTTC.

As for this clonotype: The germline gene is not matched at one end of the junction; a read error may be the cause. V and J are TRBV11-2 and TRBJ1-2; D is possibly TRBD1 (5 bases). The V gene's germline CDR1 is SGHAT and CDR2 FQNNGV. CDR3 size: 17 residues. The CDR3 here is CVSSLDGQPSTGGGYTF. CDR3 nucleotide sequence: TGTGTCAGCAGCTTAGATGGCCAGCCTTCTACCGGGGGGGGCTACACCTTC.

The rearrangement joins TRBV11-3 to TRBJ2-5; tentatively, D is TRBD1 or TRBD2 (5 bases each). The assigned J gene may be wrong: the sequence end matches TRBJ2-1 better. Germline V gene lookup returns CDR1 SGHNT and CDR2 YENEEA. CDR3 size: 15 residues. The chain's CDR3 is CASSYGASTYNEQFF. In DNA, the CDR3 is TGTGCCAGCAGCTACGGGGCTAGTACTTACAATGAGCAGTTCTTC.

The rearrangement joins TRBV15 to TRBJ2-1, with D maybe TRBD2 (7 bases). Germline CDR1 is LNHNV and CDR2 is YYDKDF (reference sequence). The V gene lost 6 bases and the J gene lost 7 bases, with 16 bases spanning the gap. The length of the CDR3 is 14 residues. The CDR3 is CATRARGAGNEQFF. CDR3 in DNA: TGTGCCACCAGAGCCCGGGGGGCGGGTAATGAGCAGTTCTTC.

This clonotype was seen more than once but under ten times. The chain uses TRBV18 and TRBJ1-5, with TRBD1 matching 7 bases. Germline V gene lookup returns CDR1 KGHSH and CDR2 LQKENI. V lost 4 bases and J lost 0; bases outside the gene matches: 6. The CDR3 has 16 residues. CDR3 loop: CASSQQGYHSNQPQHF. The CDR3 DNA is TGTGCCAGCTCACAACAGGGGTATCATAGCAATCAGCCCCAGCATTTT. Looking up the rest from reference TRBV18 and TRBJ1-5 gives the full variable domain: NAGVMQNPRHLVRRRGQEARLRCSPMKGHSHVYWYRQLPEEGLKFMVYLQKENIIDESGMPKERFSAEFPKEGPSILRIQQVVRGDSAAYFCASSQQGYHSNQPQHFGDGTRLSIL.

As DNA, the CDR3 is TGCGCCAGCAGCCTCGGGACACGGGGAAGTCGGATGTCCACGCAGTATTTT. Translated: CASSLGTRGSRMSTQYF. The rearrangement links TRBV5-1 to TRBJ2-3; the D gene is possibly TRBD1 (6 bases). The CDR3 spans 17 residues. V was shortened by 4 bases and J by 9 bases, with 27 bases between the two germline ends. Germline CDR1 is SGHRS and CDR2 is YFSETQ.

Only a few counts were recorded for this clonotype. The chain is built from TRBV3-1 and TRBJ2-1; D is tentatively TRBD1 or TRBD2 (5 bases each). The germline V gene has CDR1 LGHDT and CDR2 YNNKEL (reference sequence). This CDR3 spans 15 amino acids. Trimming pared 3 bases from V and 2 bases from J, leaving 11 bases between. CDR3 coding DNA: TGTGCCAGCAGCCAGGGACCCCAAACCTACAATGAGCAGTTCTTC. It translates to CASSQGPQTYNEQFF.

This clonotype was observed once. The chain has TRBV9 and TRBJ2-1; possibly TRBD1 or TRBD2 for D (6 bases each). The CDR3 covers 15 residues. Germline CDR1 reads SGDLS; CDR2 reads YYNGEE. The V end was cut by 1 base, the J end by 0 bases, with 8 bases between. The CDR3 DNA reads TGTGCCAGCAGCGTAAGGGGGGACTCCTACAATGAGCAGTTCTTC. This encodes CASSVRGDSYNEQFF.

CDR3 loop: CASKTGEQPQHF. DNA for the CDR3: TGTGCCAGCAAAACAGGGGAGCAGCCCCAGCATTTT. J is TRBJ1-5 and V is TRBV12-3 or TRBV12-4; 7 bases are shared with TRBD1. Trimming cost V 7 bases and J 7 bases; bases outside gene matches: 4. The CDR3 covers 12 residues.

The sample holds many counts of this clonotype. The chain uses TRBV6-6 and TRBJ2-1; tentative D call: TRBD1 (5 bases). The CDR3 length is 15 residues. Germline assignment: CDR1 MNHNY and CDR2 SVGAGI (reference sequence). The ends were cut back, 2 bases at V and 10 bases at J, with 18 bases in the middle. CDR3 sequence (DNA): TGTGCCAGCAGTTACACAATGGGGCCTACCAAGGAGCAGTTCTTC. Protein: CASSYTMGPTKEQFF.

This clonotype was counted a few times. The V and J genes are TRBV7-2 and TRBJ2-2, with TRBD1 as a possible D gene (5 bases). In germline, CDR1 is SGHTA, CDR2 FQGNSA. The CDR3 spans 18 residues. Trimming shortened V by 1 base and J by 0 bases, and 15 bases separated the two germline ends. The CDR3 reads CASSLVGQGFANTGELFF. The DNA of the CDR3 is TGTGCCAGCAGCTTAGTGGGGCAGGGCTTCGCGAACACCGGGGAGCTGTTTTTT.

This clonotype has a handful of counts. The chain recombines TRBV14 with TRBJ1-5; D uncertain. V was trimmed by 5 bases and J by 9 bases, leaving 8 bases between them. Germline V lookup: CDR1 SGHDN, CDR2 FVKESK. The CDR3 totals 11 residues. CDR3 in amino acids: CASSDVRPQHF. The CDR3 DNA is TGTGCCAGCAGCGACGTGCGGCCCCAGCATTTT.

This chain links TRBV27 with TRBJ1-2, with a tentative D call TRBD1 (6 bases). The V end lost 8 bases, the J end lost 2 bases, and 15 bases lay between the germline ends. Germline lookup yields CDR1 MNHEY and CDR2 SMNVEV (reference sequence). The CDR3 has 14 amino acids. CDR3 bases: TGTGCCAGCCGAGGAGGCAGGGGCAACTATGGCTACACCTTC. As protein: CASRGGRGNYGYTF.

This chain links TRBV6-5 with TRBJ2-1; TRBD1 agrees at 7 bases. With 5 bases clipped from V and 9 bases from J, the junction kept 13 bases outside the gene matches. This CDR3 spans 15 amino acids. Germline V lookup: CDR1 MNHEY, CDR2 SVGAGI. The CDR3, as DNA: TGTGCCAGCAGTCGTGGGACAGCCCTCGGAGGTGAGCAGTTCTTC. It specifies CASSRGTALGGEQFF.

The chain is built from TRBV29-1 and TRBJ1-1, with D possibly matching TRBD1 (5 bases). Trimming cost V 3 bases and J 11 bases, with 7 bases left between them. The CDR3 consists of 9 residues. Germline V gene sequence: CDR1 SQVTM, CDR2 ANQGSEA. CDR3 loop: CSVDRDAFF. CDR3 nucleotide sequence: TGCAGCGTTGACAGGGACGCTTTCTTT. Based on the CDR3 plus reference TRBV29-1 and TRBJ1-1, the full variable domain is SAVISQKPSRDICQRGTSLTIQCQVDSQVTMMFWYRQQPGQSLTLIATANQGSEATYESGFVIDKFPISRPNLTFSTLTVSNMSPEDSSIYLCSVDRDAFFGQGTRLTVV.

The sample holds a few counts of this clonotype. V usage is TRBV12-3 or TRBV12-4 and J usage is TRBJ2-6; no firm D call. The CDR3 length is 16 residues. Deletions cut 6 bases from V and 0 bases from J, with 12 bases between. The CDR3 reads CASRTYMISGANVLTF. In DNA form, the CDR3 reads TGTGCCAGCAGGACGTATATGATCTCTGGGGCCAACGTCCTGACTTTC.

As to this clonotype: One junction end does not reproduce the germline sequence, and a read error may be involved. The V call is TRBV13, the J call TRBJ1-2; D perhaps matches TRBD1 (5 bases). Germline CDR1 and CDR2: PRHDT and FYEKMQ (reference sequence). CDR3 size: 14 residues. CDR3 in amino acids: CASSEGQLDYRYTF. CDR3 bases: TGTGCCAGCAGCGAGGGGCAATTGGACTATCGCTACACCTTC.

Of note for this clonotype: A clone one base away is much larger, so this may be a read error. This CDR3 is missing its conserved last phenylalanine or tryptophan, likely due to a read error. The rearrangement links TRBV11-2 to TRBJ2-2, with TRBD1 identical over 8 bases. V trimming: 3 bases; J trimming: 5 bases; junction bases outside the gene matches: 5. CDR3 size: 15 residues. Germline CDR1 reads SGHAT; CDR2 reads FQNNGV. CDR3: CASSFGQGATGELFS. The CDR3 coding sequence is TGTGCCAGCAGCTTCGGCCAGGGGGCGACCGGGGAGCTGTTTTCT.

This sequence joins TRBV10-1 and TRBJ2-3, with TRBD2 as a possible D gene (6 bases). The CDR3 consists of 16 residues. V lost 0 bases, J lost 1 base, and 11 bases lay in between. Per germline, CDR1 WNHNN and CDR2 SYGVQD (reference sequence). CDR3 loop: CASSESSGGGTDTQYF. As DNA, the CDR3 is TGCGCCAGCAGTGAGTCTAGTGGCGGGGGCACAGATACGCAGTATTTT.

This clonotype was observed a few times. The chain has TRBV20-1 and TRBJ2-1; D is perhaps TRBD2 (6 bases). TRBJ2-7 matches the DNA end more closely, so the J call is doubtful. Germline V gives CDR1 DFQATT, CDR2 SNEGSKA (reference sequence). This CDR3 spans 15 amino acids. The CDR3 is CSARIAAQSPYEQYF. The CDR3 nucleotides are TGCAGTGCTAGAATAGCGGCCCAAAGCCCCTACGAGCAGTACTTC.